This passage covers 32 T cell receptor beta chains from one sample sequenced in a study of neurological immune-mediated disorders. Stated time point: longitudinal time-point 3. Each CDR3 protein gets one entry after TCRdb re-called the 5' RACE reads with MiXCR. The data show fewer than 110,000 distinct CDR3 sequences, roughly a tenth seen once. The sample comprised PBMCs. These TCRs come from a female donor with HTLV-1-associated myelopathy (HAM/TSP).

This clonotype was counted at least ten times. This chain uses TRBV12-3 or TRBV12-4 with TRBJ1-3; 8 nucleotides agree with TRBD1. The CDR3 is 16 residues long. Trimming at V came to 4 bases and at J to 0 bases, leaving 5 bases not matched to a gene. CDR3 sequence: CASSYGQGSSGNTIYF. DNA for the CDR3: TGTGCCAGCAGTTACGGACAGGGATCCTCTGGAAACACCATATATTTT.

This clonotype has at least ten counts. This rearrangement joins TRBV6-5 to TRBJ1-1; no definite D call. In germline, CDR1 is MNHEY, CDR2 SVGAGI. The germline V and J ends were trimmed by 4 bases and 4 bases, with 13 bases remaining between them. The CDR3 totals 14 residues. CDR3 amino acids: CASSSLSPGTEAFF. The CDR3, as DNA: TGTGCCAGCAGTTCGTTGTCCCCGGGCACTGAAGCTTTCTTT.

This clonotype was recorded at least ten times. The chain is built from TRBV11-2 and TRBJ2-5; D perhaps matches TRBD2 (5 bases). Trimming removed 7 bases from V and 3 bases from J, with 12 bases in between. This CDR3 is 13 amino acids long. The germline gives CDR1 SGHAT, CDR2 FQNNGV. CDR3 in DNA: TGTGCCAGCACCAGGACTGAGAAAGAGACCCAGTACTTC. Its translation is CASTRTEKETQYF.

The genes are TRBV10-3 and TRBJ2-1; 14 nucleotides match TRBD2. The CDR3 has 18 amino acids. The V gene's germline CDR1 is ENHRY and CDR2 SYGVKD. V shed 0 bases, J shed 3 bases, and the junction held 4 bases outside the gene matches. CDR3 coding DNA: TGTGCCATCAGTGAGTCAATTGGGACTAGCGGGGGCTACAATGAGCAGTTCTTC. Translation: CAISESIGTSGGYNEQFF.

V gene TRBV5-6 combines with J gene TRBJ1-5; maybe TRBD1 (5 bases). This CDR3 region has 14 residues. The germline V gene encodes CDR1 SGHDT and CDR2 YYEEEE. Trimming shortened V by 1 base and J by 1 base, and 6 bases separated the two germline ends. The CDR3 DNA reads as TGTGCCAGCAGCTTGCGGGGGAGCAATCAGCCCCAGCATTTT. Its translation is CASSLRGSNQPQHF.

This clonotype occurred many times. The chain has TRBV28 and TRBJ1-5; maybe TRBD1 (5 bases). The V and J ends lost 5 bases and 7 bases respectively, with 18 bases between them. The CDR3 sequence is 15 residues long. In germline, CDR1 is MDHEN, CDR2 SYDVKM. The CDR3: CASSPPRPGRQPQHF. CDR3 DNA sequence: TGTGCCAGCAGTCCCCCTCGGCCAGGGAGGCAGCCCCAGCATTTT. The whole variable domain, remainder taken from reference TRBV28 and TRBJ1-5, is DVKVTQSSRYLVKRTGEKVFLECVQDMDHENMFWYRQDPGLGLRLIYFSYDVKMKEKGDIPEGYSVSREKKERFSLILESASTNQTSMYLCASSPPRPGRQPQHFGDGTRLSIL.

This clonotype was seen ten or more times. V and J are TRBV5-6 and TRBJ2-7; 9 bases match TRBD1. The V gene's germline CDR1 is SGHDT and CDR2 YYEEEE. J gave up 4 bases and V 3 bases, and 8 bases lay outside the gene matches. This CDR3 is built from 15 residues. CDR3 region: CASSSTGQGSYEQYF. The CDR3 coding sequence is TGTGCCAGCAGCTCAACCGGACAGGGGAGTTACGAGCAGTACTTC.

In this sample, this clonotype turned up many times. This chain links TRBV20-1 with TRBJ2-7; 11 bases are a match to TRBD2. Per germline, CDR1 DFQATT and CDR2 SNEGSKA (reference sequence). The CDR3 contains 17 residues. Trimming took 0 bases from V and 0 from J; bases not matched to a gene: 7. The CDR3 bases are TGCAGTGCTAGAGACGGTCGACTAGCGGGGAGCTCCTACGAGCAGTACTTC. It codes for CSARDGRLAGSSYEQYF.

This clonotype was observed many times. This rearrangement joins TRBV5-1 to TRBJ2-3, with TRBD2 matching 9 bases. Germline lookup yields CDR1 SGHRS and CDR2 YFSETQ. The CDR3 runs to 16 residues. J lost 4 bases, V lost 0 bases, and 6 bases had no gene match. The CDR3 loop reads CASSLGPAGGSDTQYF. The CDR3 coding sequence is TGCGCCAGCAGCTTGGGTCCAGCGGGGGGCTCAGATACGCAGTATTTT.

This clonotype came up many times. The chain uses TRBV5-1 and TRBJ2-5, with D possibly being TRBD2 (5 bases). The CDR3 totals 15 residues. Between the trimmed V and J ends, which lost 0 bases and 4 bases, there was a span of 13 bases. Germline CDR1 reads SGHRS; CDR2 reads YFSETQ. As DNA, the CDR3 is TGCGCCAGCAGCTTGGTCCCAGGTGCGGGAGAGACCCAGTACTTC. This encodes CASSLVPGAGETQYF.

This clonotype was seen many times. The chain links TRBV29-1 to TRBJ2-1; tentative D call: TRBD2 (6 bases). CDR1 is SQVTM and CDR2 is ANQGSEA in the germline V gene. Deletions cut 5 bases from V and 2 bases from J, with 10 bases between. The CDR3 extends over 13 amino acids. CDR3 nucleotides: TGCAGCGTTCGCAGGGAGGCCTACAATGAGCAGTTCTTC. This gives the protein CSVRREAYNEQFF.

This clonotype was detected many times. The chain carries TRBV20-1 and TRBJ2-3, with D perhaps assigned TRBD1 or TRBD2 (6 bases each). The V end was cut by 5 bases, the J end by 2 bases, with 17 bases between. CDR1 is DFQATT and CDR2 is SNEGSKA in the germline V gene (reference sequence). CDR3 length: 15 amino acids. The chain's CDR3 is CSAPRYGGNTDTQYF. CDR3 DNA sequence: TGCAGTGCTCCACGTTACGGGGGCAACACAGATACGCAGTATTTT.

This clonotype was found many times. CDR3 coding DNA: TGTGCCACCAGCAGAGAAGTTGTATCCTACGAGCAGTACTTC. It encodes CATSREVVSYEQYF. This rearrangement joins TRBV15 to TRBJ2-7; D is unresolved. V lost 0 bases to trimming and J lost 1 base, with 7 bases between them. Germline-derived CDR1 and CDR2 are LNHNV and YYDKDF (reference sequence). The CDR3 length is 14 residues.

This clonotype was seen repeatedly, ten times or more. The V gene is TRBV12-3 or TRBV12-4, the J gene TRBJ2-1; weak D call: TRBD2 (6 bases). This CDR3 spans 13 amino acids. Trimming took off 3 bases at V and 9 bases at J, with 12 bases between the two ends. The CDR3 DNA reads TGTGCCAGCAGTTTGGAGCGGGTTGCTGAGCAGTTCTTC. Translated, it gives CASSLERVAEQFF.

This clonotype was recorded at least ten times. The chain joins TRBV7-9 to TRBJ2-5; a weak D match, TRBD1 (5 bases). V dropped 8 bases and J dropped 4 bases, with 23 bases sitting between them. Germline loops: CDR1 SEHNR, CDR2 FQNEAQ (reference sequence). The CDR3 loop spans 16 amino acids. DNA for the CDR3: TGTGCCAGCTTGGGAAGGGGCGAAGTAATCCTAGAGACCCAGTACTTC. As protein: CASLGRGEVILETQYF.

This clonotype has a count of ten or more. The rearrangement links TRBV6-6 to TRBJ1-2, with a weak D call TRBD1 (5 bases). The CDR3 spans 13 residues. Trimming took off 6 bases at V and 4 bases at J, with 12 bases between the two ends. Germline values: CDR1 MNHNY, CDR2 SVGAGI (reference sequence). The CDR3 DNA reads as TGTGCCAGCAGGCCCGGGGGGGGCTATGGCTACACCTTC. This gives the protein CASRPGGGYGYTF.

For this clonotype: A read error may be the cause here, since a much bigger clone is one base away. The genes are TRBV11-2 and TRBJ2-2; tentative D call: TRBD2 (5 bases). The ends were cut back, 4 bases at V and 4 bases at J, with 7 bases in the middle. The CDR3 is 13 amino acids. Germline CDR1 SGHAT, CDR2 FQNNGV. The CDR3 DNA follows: TGTGCCAGCAGCTACGAGGGCACCGGGGAGCTGTTTTTT. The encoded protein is CASSYEGTGELFF.

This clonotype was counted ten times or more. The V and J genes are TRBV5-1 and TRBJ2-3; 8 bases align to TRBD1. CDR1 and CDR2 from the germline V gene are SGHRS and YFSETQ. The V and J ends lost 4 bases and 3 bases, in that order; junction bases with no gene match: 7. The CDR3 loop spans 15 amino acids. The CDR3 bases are TGCGCCAGCAGCCCCGGGACAGGTCATACAGATACGCAGTATTTT. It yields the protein CASSPGTGHTDTQYF. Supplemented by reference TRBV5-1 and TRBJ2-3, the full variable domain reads KAGVTQTPRYLIKTRGQQVTLSCSPISGHRSVSWYQQTPGQGLQFLFEYFSETQRNKGNFPGRFSGRQFSNSRSEMNVSTLELGDSALYLCASSPGTGHTDTQYFGPGTRLTVL.

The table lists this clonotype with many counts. CDR3 bases: TGTGCCATATCGGGACTTCTCTACAATGAGCAGTTCTTC. Translation gives CAISGLLYNEQFF. The chain is built from TRBV10-3 and TRBJ2-1, with D possibly TRBD2 on 6 matching bases. V gave up 9 bases and J gave up 3 bases, with 12 bases separating them. Germline CDR1 ENHRY, CDR2 SYGVKD. This CDR3 has 13 residues.

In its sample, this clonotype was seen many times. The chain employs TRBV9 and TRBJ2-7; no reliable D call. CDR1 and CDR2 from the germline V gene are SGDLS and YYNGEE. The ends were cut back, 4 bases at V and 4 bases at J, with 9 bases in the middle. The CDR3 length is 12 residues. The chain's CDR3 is CASSSDGYEQYF. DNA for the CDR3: TGTGCCAGCAGCTCCGACGGATACGAGCAGTACTTC.

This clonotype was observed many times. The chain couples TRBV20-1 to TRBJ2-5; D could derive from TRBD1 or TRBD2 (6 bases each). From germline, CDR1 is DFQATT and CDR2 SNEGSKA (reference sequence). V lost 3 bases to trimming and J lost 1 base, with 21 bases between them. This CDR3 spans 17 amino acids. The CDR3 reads CSARGASVIHIQETQYF. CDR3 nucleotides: TGCAGTGCTAGGGGGGCTAGCGTCATACACATCCAAGAGACCCAGTACTTC.

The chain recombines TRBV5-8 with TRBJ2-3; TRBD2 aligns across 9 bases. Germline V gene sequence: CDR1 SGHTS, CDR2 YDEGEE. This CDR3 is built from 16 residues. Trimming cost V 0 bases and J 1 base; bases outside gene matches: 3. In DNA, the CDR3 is TGTGCCAGCAGCTTGGAGCGGGGGGCTCGCACAGATACGCAGTATTTT. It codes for CASSLERGARTDTQYF.

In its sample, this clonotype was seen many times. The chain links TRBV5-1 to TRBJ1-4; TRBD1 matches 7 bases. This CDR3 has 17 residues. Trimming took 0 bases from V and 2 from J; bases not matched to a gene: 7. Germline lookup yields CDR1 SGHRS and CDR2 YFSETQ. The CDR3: CASSLGQGMRTNEKLFF. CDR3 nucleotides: TGCGCCAGCAGCTTGGGACAGGGAATGAGGACTAATGAAAAACTGTTTTTT.

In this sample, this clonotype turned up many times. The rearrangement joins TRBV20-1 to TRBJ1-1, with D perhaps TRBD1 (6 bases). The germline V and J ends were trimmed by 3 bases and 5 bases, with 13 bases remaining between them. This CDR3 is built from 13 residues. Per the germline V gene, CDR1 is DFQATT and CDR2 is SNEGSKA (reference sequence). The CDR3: CSARGGGKTEAFF. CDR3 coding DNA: TGCAGTGCTAGGGGCGGGGGCAAAACTGAAGCTTTCTTT.

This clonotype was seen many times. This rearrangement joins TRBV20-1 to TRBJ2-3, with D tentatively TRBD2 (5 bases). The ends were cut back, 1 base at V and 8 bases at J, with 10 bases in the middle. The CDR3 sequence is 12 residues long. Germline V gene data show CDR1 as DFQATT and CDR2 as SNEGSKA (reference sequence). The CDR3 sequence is CSARGPEGTQYF. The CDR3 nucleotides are TGCAGTGCTAGAGGCCCTGAGGGTACGCAGTATTTT.

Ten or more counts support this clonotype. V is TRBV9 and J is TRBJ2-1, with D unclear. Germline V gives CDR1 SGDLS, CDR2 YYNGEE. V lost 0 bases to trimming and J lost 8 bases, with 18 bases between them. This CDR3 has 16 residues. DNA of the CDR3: TGTGCCAGCAGCGTAGTTGCGGCTAGTTGGGTCCATGAGCAGTTCTTC. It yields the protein CASSVVAASWVHEQFF.

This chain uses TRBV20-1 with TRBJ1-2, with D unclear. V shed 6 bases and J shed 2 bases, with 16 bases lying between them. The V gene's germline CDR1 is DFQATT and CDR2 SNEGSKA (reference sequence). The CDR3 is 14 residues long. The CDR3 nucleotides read TGCAGTGCCAGACCGGGGTCAACAAACTATGGCTACACCTTC. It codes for CSARPGSTNYGYTF.

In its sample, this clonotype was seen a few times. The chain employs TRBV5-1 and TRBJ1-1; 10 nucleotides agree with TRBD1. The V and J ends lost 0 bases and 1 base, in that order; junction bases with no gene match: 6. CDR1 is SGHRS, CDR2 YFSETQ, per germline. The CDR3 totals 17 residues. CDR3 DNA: TGCGCCAGCAGCTTGGGACAGGGGGCGCTGAGGAACACTGAAGCTTTCTTT. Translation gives CASSLGQGALRNTEAFF.

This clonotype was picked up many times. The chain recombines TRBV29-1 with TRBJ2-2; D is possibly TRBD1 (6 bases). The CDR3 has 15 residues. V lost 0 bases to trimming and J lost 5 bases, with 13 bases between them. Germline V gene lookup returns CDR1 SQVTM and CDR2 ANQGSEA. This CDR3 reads CSVEEGGQGTGELFF. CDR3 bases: TGCAGCGTTGAAGAAGGGGGTCAAGGAACCGGGGAGCTGTTTTTT.

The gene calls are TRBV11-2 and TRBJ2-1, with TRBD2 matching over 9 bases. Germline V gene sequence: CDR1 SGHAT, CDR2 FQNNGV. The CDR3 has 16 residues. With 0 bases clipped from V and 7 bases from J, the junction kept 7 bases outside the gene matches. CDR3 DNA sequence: TGTGCCAGCAGCTTAGATCTGAGCGGGGGGCAAAATGAGCAGTTCTTC. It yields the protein CASSLDLSGGQNEQFF.

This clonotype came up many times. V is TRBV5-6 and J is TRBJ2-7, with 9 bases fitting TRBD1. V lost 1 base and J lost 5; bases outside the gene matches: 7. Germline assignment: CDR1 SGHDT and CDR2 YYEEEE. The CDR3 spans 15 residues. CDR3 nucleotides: TGTGCCAGCAGCTTGAGTGGGACAGGGAGCCACGAGCAGTACTTC. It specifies CASSLSGTGSHEQYF.

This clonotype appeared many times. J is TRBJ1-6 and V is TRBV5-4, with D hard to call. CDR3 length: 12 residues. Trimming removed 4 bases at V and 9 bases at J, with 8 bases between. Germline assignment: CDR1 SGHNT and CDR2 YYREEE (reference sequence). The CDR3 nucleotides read TGTGCCAGCAGCCTGTTTCGTTCACCCCTCCACTTT. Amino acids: CASSLFRSPLHF.